This T cell receptor beta chain was retrieved from a study of T-cell memory formation after mild COVID-19 (dated by TCRdb to the early 2020s). Regarding the research as a whole: TCR sequence clusters from the two donors were largely donor specific. Longitudinal TCRalpha and TCRbeta repertoire sequencing tracked T-cell clones expanding and contracting after mild COVID-19 in two donors. Two young, previously healthy adult volunteers, one female and one male, were included in the cohort. Points the paper makes about the study in general: Only two mild cases were covered by the study, and larger cohorts that include severe cases with pre-infection samples were considered necessary. Clones that contracted from day 15 to 85 showed balanced CD4/CD8 phenotypes, whereas a second wave of clones that expanded from day 15 to 37 leaned towards CD4+. Some responding clones were found in pre-infection memory, which suggests that pre-existing cross-reactive memory T cells took part in the SARS-CoV-2 response. SARS-CoV-2 specificity was not confirmed for the second-wave clones peaking on day 37. Contracting CD4+ clones were found mainly in CM and EM memory subsets, while CD8+ clones were enriched in EMRA.

PBMCs were isolated by Ficoll-Paque density gradient centrifugation. The germline V gene sets CDR1 to SGHTA and CDR2 to FQGNSA. V is shortened by 3 bases, J by 4 bases, and the region joining them spans 15 bases. CDR3 length: 15 amino acids, cysteine to phenylalanine. The kept DNA is CDR3 alone, 45 bases in frame from the first base. This clonotype was seen more than once but under ten times. Its recognized antigen is unknown. No much larger clone exists at a distance of one base, and base qualities are not known. TCRdb records Illumina NovaSeq 6000 as the sequencer. TCRalpha and TCRbeta cDNA libraries were constructed by 5'RACE with constant-segment primers, with sample barcodes and unique molecular identifiers being introduced. Trizol reagent was used to extract RNA from every sample. Amplification of the libraries took two PCR steps, and the second step added a second sample barcode plus Illumina TruSeq adapters. Sequencing of libraries was performed on an Illumina NovaSeq with 2 x 150 bp paired-end reads. Turning to the authors' computational methods: With migec v1.2.7, reads were demultiplexed and then collapsed into UMI-guided consensus sequences. Using mixcr v2.1.11, UMI consensuses were aligned to TRA and TRB V and J templates and then assembled into clonotypes. A clonotype was counted as expanded or contracted only when both edgeR and NoisET called the clonotype significant, with the noise models trained on biological replicates. For edgeR calls, a false discovery rate-adjusted p below 0.01 and a log2 fold-change threshold of 1 were applied. As an exploratory analysis of dynamics, max-normalized trajectories of the 1000 most abundant clonotypes were examined by PCA with hierarchical clustering. Separately sequenced CD4+ and CD8+ repertoires were used to assign the CD4 or CD8 phenotype of responding clones. The raw public data were reprocessed by TCRdb itself: fastp quality trimming at Q25, MiXCR clonotype calling, in-frame beta chains only. Merged by CDR3 protein, the rows form single entries marked with the most common genes and DNA. The V and J calls, along with clone size, are taken from TCRdb and not from the paper's own processing. The sample table shows about 290,000 distinct CDR3 sequences, and about 15% are seen once. The top ten clones comprise roughly 23% of the sample.

The TCR sequence derives from a man aged 18 to 29 who had mild COVID-19 (a few samples of this study predate the infection). The sample titles of this study are shuffled in the database, so cell type and time point are left out; the donor was told from shared clones. Here the chain combines TRBV7-2 and TRBJ1-2; there is no confident call for the D gene. The material sequenced was PBMCs or a T cell subset sorted from them (not recorded which). The DNA reads TGTGCCAGCAGCTTGCAGGTGACTTCTCTCTATGGCTACACCTTC. It codes for CASSLQVTSLYGYTF.